One and the same sample provided the 25 T cell receptor beta chains below, sequenced in a study of blood T cell repertoires in COVID-19. Using immunoSEQ multiplex PCR, the repertoire was profiled, and TCRdb retains in-frame clones only, with some absent. The sample includes about 360,000 clones, approximately 77% of them seen just once. The sample comprised peripheral blood. Every receptor here comes from a human donor with acute or convalescent COVID-19. The donor label of this sample is uncertain.

The chain joins TRBV5-1 to TRBJ1-1; D is unclear. Germline V CDR1 and CDR2: SGHRS, YFSETQ. The CDR3 runs to 13 residues. The ends were cut back, 0 bases at V and 6 bases at J, with 9 bases in the middle. The CDR3 bases are TGCGCCAGCAGCTTGGGAGGCGTCCCTGAAGCTTTCTTT. It specifies CASSLGGVPEAFF.

The chain couples TRBV7-9 to TRBJ2-7; 10 bases are a match to TRBD1. The V segment lost 4 bases and the J segment 3 bases; nucleotides outside the gene matches: 6. CDR3 length equals 15 residues. In germline, CDR1 is SEHNR, CDR2 FQNEAQ (reference sequence). CDR3 residues: CASSSGQGLDYEQYF. CDR3 in DNA: TGTGCCAGCAGCTCGGGACAGGGGCTCGACTACGAGCAGTACTTC.

The V call is TRBV28, the J call TRBJ1-3; 8 bases line up with TRBD1. V shed 6 bases and J 2 bases; nucleotides not matched to a gene: 3. Germline-derived CDR1 and CDR2 are MDHEN and SYDVKM. This CDR3 has 14 amino acids. The CDR3, as DNA: TGTGCCAGCAGACGGACAGGGACTGGAAACACCATATATTTT. Protein sequence: CASRRTGTGNTIYF.

The chain joins TRBV11-2 to TRBJ1-4; D possibly corresponds to TRBD1 (5 bases). The CDR3 runs 14 residues. From germline, CDR1 is SGHAT and CDR2 FQNNGV. V lost 4 bases, J lost 6 bases, and 12 bases lay in between. The CDR3 DNA reads TGTGCCAGCAGCTCAGGGAAAGGGCATGAAAAACTGTTTTTT. Protein product: CASSSGKGHEKLFF.

Only a few counts were recorded for this clone. This chain links TRBV19 with TRBJ1-4; D remains unclear. V was shortened by 8 bases and J by 2 bases, with 18 bases between the two germline ends. From germline, CDR1 is LNHDA and CDR2 SQIVND (reference sequence). This CDR3 comprises 16 residues. Written as DNA, the CDR3 is TGTGCCAGTGCCCTCTTTCCGGGATTGACTAATGAAAAACTGTTTTTT. Translated: CASALFPGLTNEKLFF.

This clone was seen only a few times. J is TRBJ2-1 and V is TRBV29-1; perhaps TRBD2 as D (6 bases). This CDR3 spans 12 amino acids. V was trimmed by 4 bases and J by 8 bases, leaving 12 bases between them. CDR1 SQVTM and CDR2 ANQGSEA come from the germline V gene. CDR3 sequence: CSVGVREDEQFF. The CDR3 nucleotides read TGCAGCGTTGGGGTCAGGGAGGATGAGCAGTTCTTC.

This chain links TRBV18 with TRBJ1-6, with D possibly being TRBD1 (6 bases). The germline V gene has CDR1 KGHSH and CDR2 LQKENI. V was clipped by 2 bases and J by 4 bases, with 12 bases between them. The CDR3 is 16 residues long. CDR3 amino acids: CASSPGTRGYNSPLHF. Written as DNA, the CDR3 is TGTGCCAGCTCACCAGGGACCAGGGGATATAATTCACCCCTCCACTTT.

The chain joins TRBV5-5 to TRBJ2-4; D possibly corresponds to TRBD1 (6 bases). Trimming removed 1 base at V and 7 bases at J, with 9 bases between. Germline CDR1 is SGHKS and CDR2 is YYEKEE (reference sequence). The CDR3 loop spans 13 amino acids. CDR3 sequence: CASSLRTENIQYF. The CDR3 DNA sequence: TGTGCCAGCAGCTTGAGGACAGAGAACATTCAGTACTTC.

The gene calls are TRBV5-1 and TRBJ2-2; possible D gene TRBD2, 5 bases. CDR1 is SGHRS and CDR2 is YFSETQ in the germline V gene. Trimming removed 6 bases at V and 7 bases at J, with 7 bases between. The CDR3 is 11 residues long. CDR3 region: CASNGVGELFF. Written as DNA, the CDR3 is TGCGCCAGCAACGGGGTCGGGGAGCTGTTTTTT.

The CDR3 spells CAWSEGQGLSPLHF. The CDR3 nucleotides read TGTGCCTGGAGTGAAGGACAGGGGTTGTCACCCCTCCACTTT. J is TRBJ1-6 and V is TRBV30, with 9 nucleotides matching TRBD1. Germline V gene sequence: CDR1 GTSNPN, CDR2 SVGIG (reference sequence). The V gene end was trimmed by 1 base and the J gene end by 10 bases; junction bases not matched to a gene: 5. The CDR3 spans 14 residues.

This chain links TRBV27 with TRBJ1-5, with D uncertain. Germline CDR1 is MNHEY and CDR2 is SMNVEV (reference sequence). This CDR3 region has 13 residues. V lost 8 bases to trimming and J lost 4 bases, with 12 bases between them. Here the CDR3 reads CASSRNANQPQHF. The CDR3 DNA follows: TGTGCCAGCTCGAGGAACGCAAATCAGCCCCAGCATTTT.

The chain uses TRBV19 and TRBJ2-2, with 13 bases aligning to TRBD2. CDR3 length: 16 residues. Germline CDR1 is LNHDA and CDR2 is SQIVND (reference sequence). J lost 6 bases, V lost 4 bases, and 5 bases had no gene match. The CDR3 is CASSTPTSGRAGELFF. The CDR3 bases are TGTGCCAGTAGTACCCCAACTAGCGGGAGGGCCGGGGAGCTGTTTTTT.

CDR3 coding DNA: TGTGCCAGCAGTGAATATAAGAACAGGGGCACAGATACGCAGTATTTT. This encodes CASSEYKNRGTDTQYF. The chain joins TRBV25-1 to TRBJ2-3; a weak D match, TRBD1 (6 bases). Germline V CDR1 and CDR2: MGHDK, SYGVNS. Trimming took off 0 bases at V and 1 base at J, with 11 bases between the two ends. The CDR3 runs to 16 residues.

CDR3 DNA sequence: TGTGCTAGTGGTTTGGTGACCGGCACACAGGGGCAGTACGAGCAGTACTTC. This gives the protein CASGLVTGTQGQYEQYF. The V gene is TRBV12-5, the J gene TRBJ2-7; 7 bases are a match to TRBD1. This CDR3 has 17 residues. V trimming: 0 bases; J trimming: 4 bases; junction bases outside the gene matches: 12. The germline V gene has CDR1 LGHNT and CDR2 FRNRAP.

The V and J genes are TRBV7-8 and TRBJ2-1; D gene uncertain. Per the germline V gene, CDR1 is SGHVS and CDR2 is FQNEAQ. V was shortened by 5 bases and J by 9 bases, with 14 bases between the two germline ends. The CDR3 runs to 13 residues. The CDR3 nucleotides are TGTGCCAGCAGCCGTCTAATACTCGGTGAGCAGTTCTTC. Its protein product is CASSRLILGEQFF. Looking up the rest from reference TRBV7-8 and TRBJ2-1 gives the full variable domain: GAGVSQSPRYKVAKRGQDVALRCDPISGHVSLFWYQQALGQGPEFLTYFQNEAQLDKSGLPSDRFFAERPEGSVSTLKIQRTQQEDSAVYLCASSRLILGEQFFGPGTRLTVL.

V is TRBV11-3 and J is TRBJ2-1, with 15 nucleotides matching TRBD2. Unmatched junction bases numbered 5, after V lost 4 bases and J lost 1 base. Germline V lookup: CDR1 SGHNT, CDR2 YENEEA. The CDR3 spans 18 residues. As DNA, the CDR3 is TGTGCCAGCAGCTCTACCGGACTAGCGGGAGGGTCCTACAATGAGCAGTTCTTC. Protein product: CASSSTGLAGGSYNEQFF.

This clone was found once. This rearrangement joins TRBV24-1 to TRBJ2-1; TRBD2 agrees at 13 bases. Trimming cost V 0 bases and J 8 bases; bases outside gene matches: 9. CDR3 length: 18 residues. Germline V gives CDR1 KGHDR, CDR2 SFDVKD. The CDR3 bases are TGTGCCACCAGTGATTTGCCAACTAGCGGGGGGGCTCCCTATGAGCAGTTCTTC. As protein: CATSDLPTSGGAPYEQFF.

This clone was counted only a few times. The gene calls are TRBV19 and TRBJ1-5; 7 bases are a match to TRBD1. The CDR3 covers 15 residues. Germline trimming cut 10 bases from V and 2 bases from J; bases unmatched to any gene: 11. CDR1 is LNHDA, CDR2 SQIVND, per germline (reference sequence). The CDR3 nucleotides read TGTGCCACCGTGAGAGGGGGCTCGGGCAATCAGCCCCAGCATTTT. Translating it yields CATVRGGSGNQPQHF.

The V gene is TRBV5-1, the J gene TRBJ1-1, with a weak D call TRBD1 (5 bases). This CDR3 spans 14 amino acids. Germline V gene lookup returns CDR1 SGHRS and CDR2 YFSETQ. The V gene lost 0 bases and the J gene lost 4 bases, with 10 bases spanning the gap. Here the CDR3 DNA reads TGCGCCAGCAGCTTGGGCCTTAGGGGCACTGAAGCTTTCTTT. Its translation is CASSLGLRGTEAFF.

The chain's CDR3 is CASSLGVTSGVEQFF. CDR3 nucleotides: TGTGCCAGCAGCTTGGGGGTGACTAGCGGGGTTGAGCAGTTCTTC. This chain links TRBV5-5 with TRBJ2-1; TRBD2 matches at 11 bases. CDR3 length: 15 amino acids. V trimming: 0 bases; J trimming: 9 bases; junction bases outside the gene matches: 5. CDR1 and CDR2 (germline): SGHKS, YYEKEE (reference sequence).

V gene TRBV2 combines with J gene TRBJ2-5, with D tentatively TRBD2 (5 bases). CDR3 length equals 14 residues. The ends were cut back, 8 bases at V and 2 bases at J, with 15 bases in the middle. In germline, CDR1 is SNHLY, CDR2 FYNNEI. CDR3: CASGVSPGQETQYF. The DNA of the CDR3 is TGTGCCAGCGGAGTCTCCCCGGGACAAGAGACCCAGTACTTC.

This chain uses TRBV7-9 with TRBJ1-2, with 10 bases fitting TRBD1. Germline V CDR1 and CDR2: SEHNR, FQNEAQ (reference sequence). Germline trimming cut 3 bases from V and 8 bases from J; bases unmatched to any gene: 6. The CDR3 is made up of 14 amino acids. CDR3 amino acids: CASSLTGGAEGYTF. CDR3 in DNA: TGTGCCAGCAGCTTGACAGGGGGCGCTGAGGGCTACACCTTC.

This chain links TRBV27 with TRBJ2-3; the match to TRBD2 covers 13 bases. This CDR3 is built from 16 residues. The germline V gene has CDR1 MNHEY and CDR2 SMNVEV (reference sequence). V gave up 4 bases and J gave up 5 bases; unmatched junction bases: 6. CDR3 nucleotide sequence: TGTGCCAGCAGTTCCGGGACTAGCGGGGCGGTAGATACGCAGTATTTT. Residues: CASSSGTSGAVDTQYF.

About this clone: Other nucleotide sequences from this sample produce the same CDR3. The rearrangement links TRBV28 to TRBJ1-4, with D possibly being TRBD1 (5 bases). V was trimmed by 4 bases and J by 5 bases, leaving 14 bases between them. Germline lookup yields CDR1 MDHEN and CDR2 SYDVKM. The CDR3 spans 15 residues. Written as DNA, the CDR3 is TGTGCCAGCAGTTCTTATGACAGAAAGAATGAAAAACTGTTTTTT. It codes for CASSSYDRKNEKLFF.

V usage is TRBV6-6 and J usage is TRBJ2-5; no reliable D call. Germline CDR1 reads MNHNY; CDR2 reads SVGAGI (reference sequence). The CDR3 has 11 residues. Trimming left V 3 bases short and J 5 bases short, with 4 bases between. The CDR3 region is CASSYAETQYF. CDR3 nucleotides: TGTGCCAGCAGTTATGCGGAGACCCAGTACTTC.